One sample yielded the 8 T cell receptor beta chains listed below, sequenced in a study of T cells in Graves' hyperthyroidism and ophthalmopathy. RNA transcripts yielded amplified TCR beta CDR3 regions. The TCR CDR3 first-round RT-PCR relied on the HTBI primer set. TCRdb reanalysed the multiplex PCR reads using MiXCR and keeps one entry per CDR3 protein. Here the sample spans under 400,000 distinct CDR3 sequences, over 15% being singletons. The source material was blood. Receptors originate from a woman aged 45 to 65 with Graves' hyperthyroidism.

This clonotype came up once. The chain carries TRBV10-1 and TRBJ2-1, with 11 bases fitting TRBD2. Germline lookup yields CDR1 WNHNN and CDR2 SYGVQD (reference sequence). This CDR3 is 16 amino acids long. J lost 8 bases, V lost 2 bases, and 8 bases had no gene match. The DNA of the CDR3 is TGCGCCAGCAGTGAGACCCGAACTAGCGGGAGTTATGAGCAGTTCTTC. This encodes CASSETRTSGSYEQFF.

V and J are TRBV6-2 or TRBV6-3 and TRBJ2-1, with unresolved D. The CDR3 sequence is 14 residues long. The V end lost 7 bases, the J end lost 0 bases, and 10 bases lay between the germline ends. The germline V gene encodes CDR1 MNHEY and CDR2 SVGEGT. CDR3 DNA: TGTGCCAGCATAGGGCTAAGCTCCTACAATGAGCAGTTCTTC. Residues: CASIGLSSYNEQFF.

In regard to this clonotype: A single base separates this from a much larger clone, so it may be a read error. The chain joins TRBV10-3 to TRBJ2-3; a weak D match, TRBD2 (6 bases). The CDR3 runs to 15 residues. Germline CDR1 ENHRY, CDR2 SYGVKD. The CDR3 region is CAISLSGDSTDTRYF. Here the CDR3 DNA reads TGTGCCATCAGCCTTAGCGGAGATAGCACAGATACGCGGTATTTT.

The CDR3 sequence is CSAEPGTRAAQYF. DNA of the CDR3: TGCAGCGCCGAACCGGGGACCCGTGCGGCCCAGTACTTC. The chain employs TRBV29-1 and TRBJ2-5; D possibly uses TRBD1 or TRBD2 (5 bases each). CDR1 and CDR2 from the germline V gene are SQVTM and ANQGSEA. V shed 7 bases and J shed 9 bases, with 21 bases lying between them. The CDR3 is 13 residues long.

This clonotype was seen at least ten times. The rearrangement links TRBV30 to TRBJ2-2; TRBD1 agrees at 7 bases. The CDR3 covers 13 residues. The germline V gene encodes CDR1 GTSNPN and CDR2 SVGIG (reference sequence). V shed 2 bases, J shed 9 bases, and the junction held 6 bases outside the gene matches. CDR3 bases: TGTGCCTGGAGTCCAATGACAGGGAGGGAGCTGTTTTTT. It encodes CAWSPMTGRELFF.

This clonotype was seen a handful of times. The chain combines TRBV30 with TRBJ2-7; the match to TRBD1 covers 12 bases. The CDR3 loop spans 14 amino acids. The V segment lost 4 bases and the J segment 7 bases; nucleotides outside the gene matches: 8. CDR1 is GTSNPN and CDR2 is SVGIG in the germline V gene (reference sequence). This chain's CDR3 is CAWTPGQGAREQYF. The DNA of the CDR3 is TGTGCCTGGACACCGGGACAGGGGGCTCGAGAGCAGTACTTC.

In its sample, this clonotype was seen many times. This chain links TRBV18 with TRBJ2-7, with D possibly being TRBD2 (5 bases). From germline, CDR1 is KGHSH and CDR2 LQKENI. The CDR3 is 14 amino acids. The V gene lost 3 bases and the J gene lost 0 bases, with 9 bases spanning the gap. The CDR3 is CASSPGVSSYEQYV. The DNA for the CDR3 is TGTGCCAGCTCACCGGGAGTTAGCTCCTACGAGCAGTACGTC.

This clonotype was detected many times. The V and J genes are TRBV10-3 and TRBJ2-1, with D possibly being TRBD2 (5 bases). Germline CDR1 reads ENHRY; CDR2 reads SYGVKD. V was cut by 3 bases and J by 1 base, with 10 bases left in between. There are 15 residues in the CDR3. The CDR3 nucleotides are TGTGCCATCAGTGACCCGCCGGGATCCTACAATGAGCAGTTCTTC. Its protein is CAISDPPGSYNEQFF.